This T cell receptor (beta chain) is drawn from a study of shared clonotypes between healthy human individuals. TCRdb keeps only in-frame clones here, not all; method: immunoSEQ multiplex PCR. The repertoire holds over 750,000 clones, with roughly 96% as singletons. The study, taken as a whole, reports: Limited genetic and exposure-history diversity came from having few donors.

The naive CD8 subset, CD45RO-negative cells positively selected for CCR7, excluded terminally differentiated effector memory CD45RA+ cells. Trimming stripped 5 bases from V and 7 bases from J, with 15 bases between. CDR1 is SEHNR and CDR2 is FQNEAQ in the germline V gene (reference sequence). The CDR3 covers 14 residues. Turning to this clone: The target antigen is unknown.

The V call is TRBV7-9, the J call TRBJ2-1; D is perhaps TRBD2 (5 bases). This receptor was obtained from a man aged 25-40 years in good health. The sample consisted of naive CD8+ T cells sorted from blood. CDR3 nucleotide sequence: TGTGCCAGCAGCCCCCCGGCCGCGGGTAATGAGCAGTTCTTC. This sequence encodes CASSPPAAGNEQFF.